These T cell receptor beta chains were read from a single sample in a study of T cell changes during pregnancy in multiple sclerosis. Only in-frame clones appear in the TCRdb table, and some are missing; sequencing was by immunoSEQ multiplex PCR. The table has about 28,000 clones, around nine tenths seen once; the top ten hold about 3.3%. The sample in question was CD4+ T cells from peripheral blood mononuclear cells, obtained in the first trimester of pregnancy. These receptors all stem from a female donor in good health, enrolled as a control in a pregnancy study. Both conserved end residues are part of each CDR3. A row's size may be missing; if present it is once, few, many or a size class.

clone_size v_call cdr3_aa
. TRBV5-1 CASRAGSGNTIYF
once TRBV5-6 CASSSVGQIPYNEQFF
. TRBV6-6 CASGSPSGGEETQYF
once TRBV5-1 CASSLETLGGPAYF
. TRBV27 CASSRLGGPGGEQYF
. TRBV2 CASSEPAHRAPYTEAFF
. TRBV10-2 CASSESTGGQGETQYF
. TRBV21-1 CASERAGHKLCGEQYF
. TRBV28 CASKGTGGSNEQFF
. TRBV2 CASSEAPGGSLMNTEAFF
. TRBV4-2 CASSQNPVTHNEQFF
. TRBV5-4 CASSETSGGKSDTQYF
. TRBV15 CATSRDRSLNSPLHF
. TRBV6-5 CASTNKQGNTEAFF
. TRBV6-5 CASSYGTGGVGELFF
. TRBV9 CASSGGPTNEKLFF
. TRBV7-9 CASSRSKLAGGPDGELFF
. TRBV28 CASSFPRPKLGYTF
few TRBV5-1 CASSHLRGGDGYTF
. TRBV7-8 CASSLVMGSSGGADTQYF
. TRBV2 CASSERLLAQIGETQYF
. TRBV30 CAWSVSPTSYEQYF
. TRBV29-1 CSARASGSIYEQFF
. TRBV11-1 CASSQTGNDSPLHF
. TRBV5-1 CASSPRGGQGGNQPQHF
once TRBV7-2 CASSLFEDTQYF
medium-sized TRBV19 CASSTRGTVLSGNTIYF
. TRBV5-1 CASSLDGRGQYF
. TRBV19 CASSIDGGTDEAFF
. TRBV4-2 CASSQAWREIVNEQFF
. TRBV6-5 CASSLSGGTEAFF
. TRBV21-1 CASSTATVFQETQYF
. TRBV5-1 CASSQTASTNEKLFF
once TRBV28 CASSFGGHSSYEQYF
. TRBV15 CATSRDPGNTIYF
. TRBV2 CASSEERGQETQYF
. TRBV18 CASSRGSGYEQYF
. TRBV2 CASGRGYEQYF
. TRBV7-9 CASSLVRPLGASPLHF
. TRBV30 CAWSETGSPLHF
. TRBV7-3 CASSLNGISYNEQFF
. TRBV28 CASSLGPRLHYGYTF
. TRBV4-2 CASSQVGSRAGGGYSPLHF
. TRBV6-1 CASCEQTFYEQYF
. TRBV18 CASSEIAGGDEQYF
few TRBV2 CASRKGTRNEQFF
. TRBV5-1 CASDPGTAGDTEAFF
. TRBV15 CATSRSPGTSNEQFF